The clone carrying this TCR beta chain occurred a few times. Its antigen is unknown. An end of the junction does not agree with germline; a read error may underlie this. This entry is derived from a study of early T cells in non-severe SARS-CoV-2 infection. Overall study: From unsorted whole blood, bulk RNA was sequenced, and the chains remained unpaired.

Unique molecular identifiers were affixed to single, distinct cDNA molecules. TCRdb recomputed calls from the 5' RACE reads with MiXCR, one row per CDR3 protein. The top ten clones hold about 3.4% of a sample with about 80,000 distinct CDR3 sequences, roughly 12% of them seen once. The CDR3 runs 13 residues. Points from the study as a whole: Anti-spike CD8 responses were favored by VDJdb matching, which missed private and CD4 specificities.

This chain joins TRBV12-3 or TRBV12-4 and TRBJ2-3; the match to TRBD2 covers 7 bases. The sequencing input was whole blood. The TCR sequence derives from an adult who was a healthcare worker with PCR-confirmed SARS-CoV-2 infection or an uninfected control (not recorded which). The CDR3 coding sequence is TGTGCCAGCAGTTTACAGCGGGATGAGAGTCGGGTATTT. It yields the protein CASSLQRDESRVF.